This T cell receptor (beta chain) was documented in a study of long-term antiretroviral therapy in people with HIV. Findings of the study overall: Versus controls, repertoires in people with HIV had narrower CDR3 length ranges. Pre-ART-expanded clones dominated the repertoire at all time points.

V shed 3 bases, J shed 4 bases, and the junction held 8 bases outside the gene matches. The V gene's germline CDR1 is SGHRS and CDR2 YFSETQ. This CDR3 region has 17 residues. Runs used v3.0 of the immunoSEQ assay and were done at survey level. Produced via immunoSEQ multiplex PCR; TCRdb's table is partial and in-frame only. This sample carries about 29,000 clones, approximately 90% of them seen once, and the ten largest clones take almost 7.5%. Concerning this clone itself: Its antigen is not identified.

Everyone in the study who had HIV was treated in the United States. J is TRBJ2-5 and V is TRBV5-1; 14 bases agree with TRBD2. Sequencing used unsorted PBMCs, obtained about 5 years before starting antiretroviral therapy. The receptor was isolated from a man between 45 and 60 years old with HIV. The CDR3 sequence: CASSSIIGTSGGETQYF. In nucleotides, the CDR3 is TGCGCCAGCAGCTCGATAATCGGGACTAGCGGGGGAGAGACCCAGTACTTC. The complete variable domain, with remaining parts taken from reference TRBV5-1 and TRBJ2-5, reads KAGVTQTPRYLIKTRGQQVTLSCSPISGHRSVSWYQQTPGQGLQFLFEYFSETQRNKGNFPGRFSGRQFSNSRSEMNVSTLELGDSALYLCASSSIIGTSGGETQYFGPGTRLLVL.